These 29 T cell receptor beta chains were sequenced from one sample in a study of blood T cell repertoires in COVID-19. Here immunoSEQ multiplex PCR was the method, and the copy in TCRdb shows in-frame clones only, minus some. The sample includes tens of thousands of clones, around four fifths of them seen just once. The sample taken for sequencing was peripheral blood. These receptors were taken from a man aged 45-60 years with active or convalescent COVID-19.

This chain uses TRBV29-1 with TRBJ2-6; TRBD2 might be the D (6 bases). This CDR3 has 16 amino acids. Germline V gives CDR1 SQVTM, CDR2 ANQGSEA. V was trimmed by 7 bases and J by 0 bases, leaving 16 bases between them. The CDR3 bases are TGCAGCGGCCTCGGGGGTGTTGGCTCTGGGGCCAACGTCCTGACTTTC. Its protein is CSGLGGVGSGANVLTF.

This clone has just a few counts. The chain couples TRBV11-2 to TRBJ1-1; D is ambiguous. The length of the CDR3 is 13 residues. V was shortened by 2 bases and J by 2 bases, with 6 bases between the two germline ends. CDR1 and CDR2 (germline): SGHAT, FQNNGV. CDR3 in amino acids: CASSLLDNTEAFF. Here the CDR3 DNA reads TGTGCCAGCAGCTTACTAGACAACACTGAAGCTTTCTTT.

This chain uses TRBV29-1 with TRBJ2-1, with 8 bases aligning to TRBD1. V lost 6 bases to trimming and J lost 1 base; unmatched junction nucleotides: 8. This CDR3 region has 15 residues. Germline CDR1 reads SQVTM; CDR2 reads ANQGSEA. This CDR3 reads CSVAGQGGSYNEQFF. DNA of the CDR3: TGCAGCGTAGCCGGACAGGGTGGATCCTACAATGAGCAGTTCTTC.

The chain recombines TRBV3-1 (or the pseudogene TRBV3-2) with TRBJ1-1; 8 nucleotides agree with TRBD1. V lost 7 bases to trimming and J lost 1 base; unmatched junction nucleotides: 11. CDR3 length: 16 residues. Germline loops: CDR1 LGHDT, CDR2 YNNKEL (reference sequence). The CDR3 loop reads CASTTRDRTTNTEAFF. Written as DNA, the CDR3 is TGTGCCAGCACTACACGGGACAGGACGACGAACACTGAAGCTTTCTTT.

CDR3 DNA: TGCGCCAGCAGCCCGGGGACAGTAACTAATGAAAAACTGTTTTTT. Its translation is CASSPGTVTNEKLFF. The rearrangement links TRBV5-1 to TRBJ1-4, with 7 bases fitting TRBD1. The CDR3 length is 15 residues. CDR1 and CDR2 from the germline V gene are SGHRS and YFSETQ. J gave up 1 base and V 4 bases, and 4 bases lay outside the gene matches.

This clone was picked up one time. The chain recombines TRBV4-2 with TRBJ2-7, with 7 bases that match TRBD1. After removal of 4 bases from V and 1 base from J, the junction contained 4 bases not matched to a gene. The germline gives CDR1 LGHNA, CDR2 YNFKEQ. The CDR3 sequence is 14 residues long. This CDR3 reads CASSPTGPSYEQYF. DNA for the CDR3: TGTGCCAGCAGCCCGACAGGGCCTTCCTACGAGCAGTACTTC.

As DNA, the CDR3 is TGCGCCAGCAGCGCCGGCGGGGGTTGGCGGATGTGGACTGAAGCTTTCTTT. It specifies CASSAGGGWRMWTEAFF. The chain links TRBV5-1 to TRBJ1-1, with a weak D call TRBD1 (5 bases). Germline lookup yields CDR1 SGHRS and CDR2 YFSETQ. The V gene lost 4 bases and the J gene lost 5 bases, with 24 bases spanning the gap. This CDR3 is 17 amino acids long. Full variable domain (missing parts from reference TRBV5-1 and TRBJ1-1): KAGVTQTPRYLIKTRGQQVTLSCSPISGHRSVSWYQQTPGQGLQFLFEYFSETQRNKGNFPGRFSGRQFSNSRSEMNVSTLELGDSALYLCASSAGGGWRMWTEAFFGQGTRLTVV.

This chain connects TRBV2 to TRBJ2-5; 9 bases map to TRBD1. This CDR3 spans 14 amino acids. J gave up 5 bases and V 8 bases, and 9 bases lay outside the gene matches. Germline CDR1 reads SNHLY; CDR2 reads FYNNEI. CDR3 sequence reads: CASHHNRGRETQYF. CDR3 nucleotide sequence: TGTGCCAGCCACCATAACAGGGGGCGGGAGACCCAGTACTTC.

V is TRBV6-1 and J is TRBJ2-3; TRBD1 agrees at 8 bases. The CDR3 is 15 residues long. The germline CDR1 and CDR2 sequences are MNHNS and SASEGT. The J segment lost 0 bases and the V segment lost 2 bases, leaving 1 base of the junction unmatched. CDR3 DNA: TGTGCCAGCAGTGAACAGGGGGCGAGCACAGATACGCAGTATTTT. The encoded protein is CASSEQGASTDTQYF.

CDR3 nucleotide sequence: TGTGCCAGCAGCTTATCGGTTTTCCAAGAGACCCAGTACTTC. Translating gives CASSLSVFQETQYF. The chain links TRBV7-2 to TRBJ2-5; D remains ambiguous. Germline CDR1 SGHTA, CDR2 FQGNSA. The CDR3 consists of 14 residues. With 2 bases removed from V and 1 base from J, the gap between germline ends came to 8 bases. The full variable domain, its missing parts supplied by reference TRBV7-2 and TRBJ2-5, is GAGVSQSPSNKVTEKGKDVELRCDPISGHTALYWYRQSLGQGLEFLIYFQGNSAPDKSGLPSDRFSAERTGGSVSTLTIQRTQQEDSAVYLCASSLSVFQETQYFGPGTRLLVL.

This clone was detected only once. This chain joins TRBV11-2 and TRBJ2-3; D gene uncertain. Germline V lookup: CDR1 SGHAT, CDR2 FQNNGV. This CDR3 has 14 residues. Deletions cut 0 bases from V and 1 base from J, with 5 bases between. The CDR3 spells CASSLDPGTDTQYF. CDR3 DNA sequence: TGTGCCAGCAGCTTAGATCCTGGCACAGATACGCAGTATTTT. Drawing the rest from reference TRBV11-2 and TRBJ2-3, the complete variable domain is EAGVAQSPRYKIIEKRQSVAFWCNPISGHATLYWYQQILGQGPKLLIQFQNNGVVDDSQLPKDRFSAERLKGVDSTLKIQPAKLEDSAVYLCASSLDPGTDTQYFGPGTRLTVL.

The chain recombines TRBV7-9 with TRBJ1-2; 7 nucleotides line up with TRBD1. This CDR3 comprises 16 residues. Per the germline V gene, CDR1 is SEHNR and CDR2 is FQNEAQ (reference sequence). V trimming: 4 bases; J trimming: 2 bases; junction bases outside the gene matches: 10. The CDR3 nucleotides read TGTGCCAGCAGCTCTTTCGAATCCAGGGGGAACTATGGCTACACCTTC. It translates to CASSSFESRGNYGYTF. The full variable domain, completed using reference TRBV7-9 and TRBJ1-2, is DTGVSQNPRHKITKRGQNVTFRCDPISEHNRLYWYRQTLGQGPEFLTYFQNEAQLEKSRLLSDRFSAERPKGSFSTLEIQRTEQGDSAMYLCASSSFESRGNYGYTFGSGTRLTVV.

The chain is built from TRBV2 and TRBJ1-3; D is unresolved. Germline CDR1 and CDR2: SNHLY and FYNNEI. V was pared by 3 bases and J by 8 bases, with 11 bases between. The CDR3 loop spans 13 amino acids. This CDR3 is CASSDTYSDTIYF. For the CDR3, the DNA is TGTGCCAGCAGTGACACCTACTCGGACACCATATATTTT.

J is TRBJ1-1 and V is TRBV30; D gene ambiguous. The CDR3 totals 14 residues. Germline-derived CDR1 and CDR2 are GTSNPN and SVGIG (reference sequence). The V gene lost 4 bases and the J gene lost 5 bases, with 17 bases spanning the gap. CDR3 in DNA: TGTGCCTGGATTTCTCTACTGGTACGTACTGAAGCTTTCTTT. Amino acid sequence: CAWISLLVRTEAFF.

The chain combines TRBV25-1 with TRBJ1-1; D uncertain. The CDR3 length is 11 residues. Trimming took off 9 bases at V and 3 bases at J, with 8 bases between the two ends. Germline lookup yields CDR1 MGHDK and CDR2 SYGVNS. CDR3 loop: CASRRYTEAFF. As DNA, the CDR3 is TGTGCCAGTAGGAGGTACACTGAAGCTTTCTTT.

The chain combines TRBV12-5 with TRBJ2-2; TRBD2 agrees at 10 bases. V was clipped by 6 bases and J by 6 bases; unmatched bases: 16. CDR3 length: 18 residues. Germline CDR1 reads LGHNT; CDR2 reads FRNRAP. For the CDR3, the DNA is TGTGCTAGTGGCCGTTTTAAAGCGGGGGGGCCCTCGGCCGGGGAGCTGTTTTTT. The encoded protein is CASGRFKAGGPSAGELFF.

The CDR3 sequence is CASSLGQAGVTQYF. The DNA of the CDR3 is TGTGCCAGCAGCCTTGGACAGGCCGGGGTTACGCAGTATTTT. V gene TRBV11-3 combines with J gene TRBJ2-3, with TRBD1 identical over 7 bases. V shed 5 bases and J 8 bases; nucleotides not matched to a gene: 10. This CDR3 region has 14 residues. The germline gives CDR1 SGHNT, CDR2 YENEEA.

This clone was picked up one time. The chain uses TRBV7-2 and TRBJ2-1; no firm D call. Trimming left V 3 bases short and J 5 bases short, with 5 bases between. CDR3 size: 12 residues. In germline, CDR1 is SGHTA, CDR2 FQGNSA. Written as DNA, the CDR3 is TGTGCCAGCAGCTTCATAGACAATGAGCAGTTCTTC. Translating gives CASSFIDNEQFF.

The chain recombines TRBV9 with TRBJ2-2; D perhaps matches TRBD2 (5 bases). This CDR3 contains 12 residues. V was clipped by 2 bases and J by 7 bases, with 6 bases between them. CDR1 is SGDLS and CDR2 is YYNGEE in the germline V gene. The CDR3 bases are TGTGCCAGCAGCGTGGGAGTCGGGGAGCTGTTTTTT. Protein product: CASSVGVGELFF.

The chain has TRBV4-2 and TRBJ1-2; D not certain. Between the trimmed V and J ends, which lost 0 bases and 0 bases, there was a span of 8 bases. Germline V gene lookup returns CDR1 LGHNA and CDR2 YNFKEQ. This CDR3 has 15 residues. DNA of the CDR3: TGTGCCAGCAGCCAAGAAGCTTCTCCTAACTATGGCTACACCTTC. Its translation: CASSQEASPNYGYTF.

V is TRBV6-5 and J is TRBJ2-3, with 8 positions matching TRBD1. Trimming at V came to 1 base and at J to 1 base, leaving 1 base not matched to a gene. Germline CDR1 MNHEY, CDR2 SVGAGI. CDR3 length: 15 amino acids. CDR3 residues: CASSYWGQGTDTQYF. In DNA form, the CDR3 reads TGTGCCAGCAGTTACTGGGGACAGGGCACAGATACGCAGTATTTT.

In regard to this clone: One junction end disagrees with the germline gene, perhaps due to a read error. The chain combines TRBV7-7 with TRBJ2-2, with D tentatively TRBD2 (6 bases). CDR1 is SSHAT and CDR2 is FNYEAQ in the germline V gene (reference sequence). This CDR3 is 13 amino acids long. CDR3 loop: CASSLVDSREVFF. CDR3 bases: TGTGCCAGCAGCTTAGTGGATTCCAGGGAGGTGTTTTTT.

The J gene is TRBJ1-1, the V gene TRBV15; the D gene is possibly TRBD1 (5 bases). The CDR3 covers 12 residues. Trimming took 6 bases from V and 7 from J, leaving 12 bases between them. Germline V CDR1 and CDR2: LNHNV, YYDKDF (reference sequence). The CDR3 spells CATSTIRGEAFF. DNA of the CDR3: TGTGCCACCAGTACGATAAGGGGTGAAGCTTTCTTT.

The chain carries TRBV19 and TRBJ1-1; 8 nucleotides agree with TRBD1. CDR3 length equals 15 residues. Germline assignment: CDR1 LNHDA and CDR2 SQIVND (reference sequence). Trimming cost V 4 bases and J 1 base; bases outside gene matches: 5. CDR3 loop: CASSKGGTGNTEAFF. DNA for the CDR3: TGTGCCAGTAGTAAAGGCGGGACAGGGAACACTGAAGCTTTCTTT.

This sequence joins TRBV9 and TRBJ2-2; 7 nucleotides match TRBD2. V lost 3 bases, J lost 4 bases, and 6 bases stayed unmatched. Germline V gene data show CDR1 as SGDLS and CDR2 as YYNGEE. This CDR3 region has 15 residues. CDR3 sequence (DNA): TGTGCCAGCAGCGCCGTAGAGCGGGGCACCGGGGAGCTGTTTTTT. It translates to CASSAVERGTGELFF.

V usage is TRBV10-3 and J usage is TRBJ1-2, with a possible D match to TRBD1 (5 bases). The germline V gene has CDR1 ENHRY and CDR2 SYGVKD. The CDR3 contains 13 residues. Trimming took 3 bases from V and 7 from J, leaving 12 bases between them. CDR3 region: CAISDRGTGGYTF. In nucleotides, the CDR3 is TGTGCCATCAGTGATCGGGGGACGGGTGGCTACACCTTC.

This clone is a singleton in its sample. V and J are TRBV6-6 and TRBJ1-5; 9 positions agree with TRBD1. Germline V gives CDR1 MNHNY, CDR2 SVGAGI (reference sequence). V was pared by 6 bases and J by 0 bases, with 6 bases of the junction left unmatched. There are 16 residues in the CDR3. CDR3 in amino acids: CASRTGGGGSNQPQHF. DNA for the CDR3: TGTGCCAGCAGGACAGGGGGGGGAGGTAGCAATCAGCCCCAGCATTTT.

This clone was detected only a few times. V is TRBV19 and J is TRBJ2-1, with TRBD2 matching 11 bases. The V gene's germline CDR1 is LNHDA and CDR2 SQIVND (reference sequence). The length of the CDR3 is 15 residues. V shed 6 bases, J shed 5 bases, and the junction held 6 bases outside the gene matches. The CDR3 protein is CASSPGLAANNEQFF. The CDR3 nucleotides are TGTGCCAGTAGCCCGGGACTAGCGGCAAACAATGAGCAGTTCTTC.

The CDR3 bases are TGTGCCAGCAGTTACCGGACAGATAATTCACCCCTCCACTTT. Amino acids: CASSYRTDNSPLHF. The chain links TRBV6-6 to TRBJ1-6, with a tentative D call TRBD1 (6 bases). The germline V gene encodes CDR1 MNHNY and CDR2 SVGAGI (reference sequence). Trimming cost V 2 bases and J 5 bases, with 7 bases left between them. The CDR3 covers 14 residues.